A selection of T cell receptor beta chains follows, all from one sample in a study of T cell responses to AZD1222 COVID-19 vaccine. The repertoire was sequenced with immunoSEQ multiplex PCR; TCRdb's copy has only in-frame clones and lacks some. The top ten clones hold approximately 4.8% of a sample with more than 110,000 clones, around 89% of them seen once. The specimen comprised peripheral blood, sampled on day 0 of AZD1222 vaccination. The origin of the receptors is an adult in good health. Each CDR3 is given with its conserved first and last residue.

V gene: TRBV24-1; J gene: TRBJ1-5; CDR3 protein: CATWGRRGNQPQHF
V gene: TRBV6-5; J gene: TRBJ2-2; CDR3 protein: CASSYVVDGELFF
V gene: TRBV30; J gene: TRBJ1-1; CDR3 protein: CAWSPLGGGAFF
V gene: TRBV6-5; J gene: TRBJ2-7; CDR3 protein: CASALTGVPYEQYF
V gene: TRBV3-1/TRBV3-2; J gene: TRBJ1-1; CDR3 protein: CASSLPPRGPTLMNTEAFF
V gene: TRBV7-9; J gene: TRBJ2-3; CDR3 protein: CASSLDPGGTDTQYF
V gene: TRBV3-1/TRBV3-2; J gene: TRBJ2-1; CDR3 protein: CASSQGNEQFF
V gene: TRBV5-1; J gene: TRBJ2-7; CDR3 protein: CASSRGQGAGEQYF
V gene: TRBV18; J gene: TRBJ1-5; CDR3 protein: CASSPPEQGYNQPQHF
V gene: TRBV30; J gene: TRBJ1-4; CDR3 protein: CAWSVRGTGEEKLFF
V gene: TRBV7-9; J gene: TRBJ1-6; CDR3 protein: CASSLASASESSYNSPLHF
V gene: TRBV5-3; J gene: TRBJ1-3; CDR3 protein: CVKRALGNTIYF
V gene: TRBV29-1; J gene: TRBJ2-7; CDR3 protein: CSVVVGAPYEQYF
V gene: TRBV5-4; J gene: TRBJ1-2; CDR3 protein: CASSLDRGRWGYTF
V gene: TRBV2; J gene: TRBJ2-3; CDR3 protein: CASSRAPRRTSTDTQYF
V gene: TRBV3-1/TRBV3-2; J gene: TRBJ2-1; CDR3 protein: CASSQLGPSSYNEQFF
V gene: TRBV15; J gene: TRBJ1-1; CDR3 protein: CATSRGQSNTEAFF
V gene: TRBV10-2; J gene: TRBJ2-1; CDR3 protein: CASSEAGVSYNEQFF
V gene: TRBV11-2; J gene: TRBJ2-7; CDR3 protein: CASSPGTAYEQYF
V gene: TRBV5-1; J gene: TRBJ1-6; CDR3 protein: CASRREFNSPLHF
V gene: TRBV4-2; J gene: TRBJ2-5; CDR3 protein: CASSRQGLGGETQYF
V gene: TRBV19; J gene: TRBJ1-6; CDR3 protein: CASTSAYLNSPLHF
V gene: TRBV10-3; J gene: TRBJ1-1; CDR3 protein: CAIRSVGAEAFF
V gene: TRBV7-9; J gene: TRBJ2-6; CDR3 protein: CASSFILYKEGSGANVLTF
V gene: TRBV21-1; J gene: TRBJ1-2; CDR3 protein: CASSKDRGYGYTF
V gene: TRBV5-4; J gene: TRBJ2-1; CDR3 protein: CASRTGTSGYNEQFF
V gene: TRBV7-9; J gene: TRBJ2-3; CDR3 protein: CASTTGERGVPDTQYF